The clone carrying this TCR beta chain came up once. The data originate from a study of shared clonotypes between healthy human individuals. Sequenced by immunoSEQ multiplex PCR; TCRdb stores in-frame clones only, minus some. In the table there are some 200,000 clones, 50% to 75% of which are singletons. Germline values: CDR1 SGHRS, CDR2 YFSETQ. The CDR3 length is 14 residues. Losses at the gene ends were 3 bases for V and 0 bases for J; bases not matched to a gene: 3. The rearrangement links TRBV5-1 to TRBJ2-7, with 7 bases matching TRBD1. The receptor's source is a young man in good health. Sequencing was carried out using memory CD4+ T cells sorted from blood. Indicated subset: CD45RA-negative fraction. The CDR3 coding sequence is TGCGCCAGCAGCTCCGGGACAGCCTCCTACGAGCAGTACTTC. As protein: CASSSGTASYEQYF.